This TCR beta chain was sequenced during a study of cytomegalovirus exposure and HLA in healthy donors. The study's findings and limits: Reports showed the classifier diagnosing cytomegalovirus status with high specificity and sensitivity.

Primers for the PCR totalled 60 Vbeta and 13 Jbeta. Method: immunoSEQ multiplex PCR; TCRdb's copy keeps in-frame clones and lacks some. Its table records about 190,000 clones. With respect to this clone: Its antigen is as yet unknown.

CDR1 and CDR2 (germline): MNHNS, SASEGT. The CDR3 is 13 amino acids. With 2 bases removed from V and 11 bases from J, the gap between germline ends came to 13 bases. Sample: PBMCs. The J gene is TRBJ1-3, the V gene TRBV6-1; D may be TRBD1 (5 bases). This sequence was found in a woman in her thirties in good health and CMV-seropositive. CDR3 sequence: CASSESQAVAIYF. The CDR3 nucleotides are TGTGCCAGCAGTGAATCACAGGCAGTAGCCATATATTTT.